The 4 T cell receptor beta chains below were found in one sample sequenced in a study of blood T cell repertoires in COVID-19. The data were produced by immunoSEQ multiplex PCR, yet TCRdb's version contains in-frame clones alone and is incomplete. The profile shows 150,000 to 200,000 clones, about 80% of them singletons. Specimen: peripheral blood. The source is an elderly woman with acute or convalescent COVID-19.

This clone has a single count. V usage is TRBV3-1 (or the pseudogene TRBV3-2) and J usage is TRBJ2-1; 10 bases align to TRBD2. Germline CDR1 LGHDT, CDR2 YNNKEL (reference sequence). V dropped 1 base and J dropped 7; count of bases not matched to a gene: 7. The CDR3 is made up of 16 amino acids. The DNA for the CDR3 is TGTGCCAGCAGCCAAGGGTGGCTAGCGGGAGCTAATGAGCAGTTCTTC. Protein: CASSQGWLAGANEQFF.

The rearrangement uses TRBV30 and TRBJ2-1; 8 positions agree with TRBD1. From germline, CDR1 is GTSNPN and CDR2 SVGIG (reference sequence). This CDR3 is built from 16 residues. The junction had 9 bases not matched to a gene; V was cut back by 2 bases and J by 3 bases. Written as DNA, the CDR3 is TGTGCCTGGAGTAGGGCCTCAGGGGGCCTCTACAATGAGCAGTTCTTC. Translated, it gives CAWSRASGGLYNEQFF.

In this sample, this clone turned up a few times. The V call is TRBV18, the J call TRBJ2-2; D gene ambiguous. Trimming took 3 bases from V and 7 from J, leaving 6 bases between them. The length of the CDR3 is 12 residues. CDR1 and CDR2 (germline): KGHSH, LQKENI. The CDR3 region is CASSPSVGELFF. CDR3 DNA sequence: TGTGCCAGCTCACCCTCCGTCGGGGAGCTGTTTTTT.

This chain joins TRBV25-1 and TRBJ1-1, with D possibly matching TRBD1 (6 bases). Trimming pared 5 bases from V and 6 bases from J, leaving 10 bases between. CDR1 is MGHDK, CDR2 SYGVNS, per germline. The length of the CDR3 is 12 residues. For the CDR3, the DNA is TGTGCCAGCAGTTTGGCAGGGGCTGAAGCTTTCTTT. It is translated as CASSLAGAEAFF.